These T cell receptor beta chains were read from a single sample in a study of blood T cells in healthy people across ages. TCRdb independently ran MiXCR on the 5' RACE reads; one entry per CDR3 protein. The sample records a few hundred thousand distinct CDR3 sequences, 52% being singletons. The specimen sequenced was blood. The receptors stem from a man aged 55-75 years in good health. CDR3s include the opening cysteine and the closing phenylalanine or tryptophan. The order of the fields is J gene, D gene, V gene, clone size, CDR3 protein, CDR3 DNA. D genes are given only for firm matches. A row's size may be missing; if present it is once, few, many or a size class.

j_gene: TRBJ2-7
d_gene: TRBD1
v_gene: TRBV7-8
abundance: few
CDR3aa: CASSGPGQGSYEQYF
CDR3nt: TGTGCCAGCAGCGGGCCGGGACAGGGTTCCTACGAGCAGTACTTC

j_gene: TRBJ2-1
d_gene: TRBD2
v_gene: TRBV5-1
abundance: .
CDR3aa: CASSSSGWTYNEQFF
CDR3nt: TGCGCCAGCAGCTCTAGCGGATGGACCTACAATGAGCAGTTCTTC

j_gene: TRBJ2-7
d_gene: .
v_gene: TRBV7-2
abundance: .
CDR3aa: CASSFGDRTDEQYF
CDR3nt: TGTGCCAGCAGCTTTGGGGACCGTACCGACGAGCAGTACTTC

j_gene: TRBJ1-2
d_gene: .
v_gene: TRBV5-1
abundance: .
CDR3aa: CASSVGMGYGYTF
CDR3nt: TGCGCCAGCAGCGTGGGAATGGGCTATGGCTACACCTTC

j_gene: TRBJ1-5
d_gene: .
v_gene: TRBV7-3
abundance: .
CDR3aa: CASSPGKGQPQHF
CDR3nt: TGTGCCAGCAGCCCAGGGAAAGGTCAGCCCCAGCATTTT

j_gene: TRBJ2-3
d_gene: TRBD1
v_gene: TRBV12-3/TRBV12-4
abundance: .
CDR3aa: CASSPLRIWTGSADTQYF
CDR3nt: TGTGCCAGCAGTCCACTCCGTATCTGGACAGGGAGCGCAGATACGCAGTATTTT

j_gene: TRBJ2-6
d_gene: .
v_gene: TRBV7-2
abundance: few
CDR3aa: CASSLATPGANVLTF
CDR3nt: TGTGCCAGCAGCTTAGCTACCCCTGGGGCCAACGTCCTGACTTTC

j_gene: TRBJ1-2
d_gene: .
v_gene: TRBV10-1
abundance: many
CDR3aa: CASSENGDGYTF
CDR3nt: TGCGCCAGCAGTGAAAATGGGGATGGCTACACCTTC

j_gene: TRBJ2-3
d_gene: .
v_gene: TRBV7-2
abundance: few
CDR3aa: CASSLEGMGYTDTQYF
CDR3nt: TGTGCCAGCAGCTTAGAGGGGATGGGCTACACAGATACGCAGTATTTT

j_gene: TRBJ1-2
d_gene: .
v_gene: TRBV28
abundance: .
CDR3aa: CASSFKRGYTF
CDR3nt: TGTGCCAGCAGTTTCAAGAGAGGCTACACCTTC

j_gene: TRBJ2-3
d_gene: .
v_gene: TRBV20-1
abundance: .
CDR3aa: CSANSGGTDTQYF
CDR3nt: TGCAGTGCAAACAGCGGTGGGACCGATACGCAGTATTTT

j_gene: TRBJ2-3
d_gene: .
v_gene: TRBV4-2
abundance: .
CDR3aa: CASSPPISGTTDTQYF
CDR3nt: TGTGCCAGCAGCCCTCCCATCTCGGGTACCACAGATACGCAGTATTTT

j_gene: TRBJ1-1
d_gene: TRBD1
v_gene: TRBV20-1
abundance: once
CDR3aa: CSAKDRGREAFF
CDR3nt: TGCAGTGCGAAGGACAGGGGGCGGGAAGCTTTCTTT

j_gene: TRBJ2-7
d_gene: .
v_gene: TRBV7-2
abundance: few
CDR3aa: CASSSGLEQYF
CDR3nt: TGTGCCAGCAGCTCGGGCCTCGAGCAGTACTTC

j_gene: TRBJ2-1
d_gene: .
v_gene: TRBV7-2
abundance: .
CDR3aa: CASSTRLSPNNEQFF
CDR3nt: TGTGCCAGCAGCACGAGACTCTCCCCTAACAATGAGCAGTTCTTC

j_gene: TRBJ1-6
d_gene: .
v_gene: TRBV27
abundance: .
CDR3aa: CAGSLAGEKPLHF
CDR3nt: TGTGCCGGCAGTTTGGCAGGGGAAAAACCCCTCCACTTT

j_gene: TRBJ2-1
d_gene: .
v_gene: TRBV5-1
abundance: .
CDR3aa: CASTPGSSRENEQFF
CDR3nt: TGCGCCAGCACCCCCGGGAGTAGCAGAGAGAATGAGCAGTTCTTC

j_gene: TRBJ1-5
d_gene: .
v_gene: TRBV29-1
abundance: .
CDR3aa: CSAGLEGAQPQHF
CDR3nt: TGCAGCGCTGGCCTGGAGGGAGCTCAGCCCCAGCATTTT

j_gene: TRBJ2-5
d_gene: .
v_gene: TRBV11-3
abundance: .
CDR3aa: CASSRDIKETQYF
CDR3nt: TGTGCCAGCAGCCGGGACATTAAGGAGACCCAGTACTTC

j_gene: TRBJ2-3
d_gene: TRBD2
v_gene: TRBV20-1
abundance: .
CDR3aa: CSARDREDYTQYF
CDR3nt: TGCAGTGCTAGGGACCGGGAGGATTATACGCAGTATTTT

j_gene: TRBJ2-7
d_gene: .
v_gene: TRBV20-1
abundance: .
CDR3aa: CSAPRGGDEQYF
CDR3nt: TGCAGTGCTCCGAGAGGGGGTGACGAGCAGTACTTC

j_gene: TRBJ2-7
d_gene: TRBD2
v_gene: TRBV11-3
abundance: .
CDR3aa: CASSLSGRAVEQYF
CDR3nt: TGTGCCAGCAGCCTCAGCGGGAGGGCAGTCGAGCAGTACTTC

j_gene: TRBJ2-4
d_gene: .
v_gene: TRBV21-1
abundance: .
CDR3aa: CASSKVVSGVSSGIQYF
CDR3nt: TGTGCCAGCAGCAAAGTTGTTAGCGGGGTTTCCTCGGGCATTCAGTACTTC

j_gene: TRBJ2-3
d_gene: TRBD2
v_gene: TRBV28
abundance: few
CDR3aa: CASSPPGLAPDTQYF
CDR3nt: TGTGCCAGCAGTCCCCCGGGACTAGCTCCAGATACGCAGTATTTT

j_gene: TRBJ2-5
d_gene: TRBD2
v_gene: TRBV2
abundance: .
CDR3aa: CASSGGLAGGETQYF
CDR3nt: TGTGCCAGCAGTGGAGGACTAGCGGGGGGAGAGACCCAGTACTTC

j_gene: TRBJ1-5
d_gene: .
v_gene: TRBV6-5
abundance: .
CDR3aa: CASSYRGGKGQPQHF
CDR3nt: TGTGCCAGCAGTTATCGAGGGGGAAAGGGACAGCCCCAGCATTTT

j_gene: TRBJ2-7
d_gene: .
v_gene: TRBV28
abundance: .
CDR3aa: CASSDPGRLYEQYF
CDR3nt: TGTGCCAGCAGTGACCCGGGACGACTCTACGAGCAGTACTTC

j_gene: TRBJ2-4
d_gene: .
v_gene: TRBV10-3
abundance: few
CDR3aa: CAISGGPLAKNIQYF
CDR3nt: TGTGCCATCAGTGGTGGACCGCTAGCCAAAAACATTCAGTACTTC

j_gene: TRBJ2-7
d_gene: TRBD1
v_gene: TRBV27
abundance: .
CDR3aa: CASSSRGQFYGQYF
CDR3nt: TGTGCCAGCAGTTCCAGGGGGCAATTCTACGGGCAGTACTTC

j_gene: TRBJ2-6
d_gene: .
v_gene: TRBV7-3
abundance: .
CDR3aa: CASSLMAGEVTGANVLTF
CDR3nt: TGTGCCAGCAGCTTAATGGCAGGGGAGGTGACTGGGGCCAACGTCCTGACTTTC

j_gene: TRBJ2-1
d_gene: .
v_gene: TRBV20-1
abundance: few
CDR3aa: CSAKIGDAYNEQFF
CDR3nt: TGCAGTGCTAAGATAGGGGACGCCTACAATGAGCAGTTCTTC

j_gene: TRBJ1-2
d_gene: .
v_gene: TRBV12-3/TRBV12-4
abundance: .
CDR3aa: CASSSTGSGHGYTF
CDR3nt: TGTGCCAGCAGCTCTACCGGGAGTGGCCATGGCTACACCTTC

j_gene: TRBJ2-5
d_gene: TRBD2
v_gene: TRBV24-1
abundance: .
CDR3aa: CATSVPGTSGACETQYF
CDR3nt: TGTGCCACCAGTGTACCCGGGACTAGCGGGGCTTGCGAGACCCAGTACTTC

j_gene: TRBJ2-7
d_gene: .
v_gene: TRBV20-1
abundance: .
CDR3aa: CSANRDGGYEQYF
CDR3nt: TGCAGTGCTAACCGGGACGGAGGTTACGAGCAGTACTTC

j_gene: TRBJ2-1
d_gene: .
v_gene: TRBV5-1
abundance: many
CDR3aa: CASSMGDLAGEQFF
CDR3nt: TGCGCCAGCAGCATGGGGGACCTGGCGGGTGAGCAGTTCTTC

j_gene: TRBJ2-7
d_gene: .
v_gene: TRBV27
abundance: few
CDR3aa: CASSFSTARYEQYF
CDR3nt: TGTGCCAGCAGTTTCTCGACTGCGAGGTACGAGCAGTACTTC

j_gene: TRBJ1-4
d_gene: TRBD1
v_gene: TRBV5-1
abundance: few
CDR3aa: CASRAPDRDGEKLFF
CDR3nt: TGCGCCAGCAGGGCCCCGGACAGGGACGGAGAAAAACTGTTTTTT

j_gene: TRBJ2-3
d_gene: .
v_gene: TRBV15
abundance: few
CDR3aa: CATSRVGGTDTQYF
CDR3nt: TGTGCCACCAGCAGAGTGGGTGGGACAGATACGCAGTATTTT

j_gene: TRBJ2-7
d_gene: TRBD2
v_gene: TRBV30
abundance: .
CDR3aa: CASSSGPSYEQYF
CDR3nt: TGTGCCTCCTCTAGCGGTCCCTCCTACGAGCAGTACTTC

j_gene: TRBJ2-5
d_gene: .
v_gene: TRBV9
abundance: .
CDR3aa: CASTPEPAVETQYF
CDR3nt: TGTGCCAGCACCCCTGAGCCGGCGGTGGAGACCCAGTACTTC

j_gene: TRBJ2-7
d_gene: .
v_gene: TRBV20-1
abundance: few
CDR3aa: CSARPTLHEQYF
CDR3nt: TGCAGTGCTAGGCCCACCCTCCACGAGCAGTACTTC

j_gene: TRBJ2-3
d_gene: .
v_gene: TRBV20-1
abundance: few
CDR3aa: CSASGVLTDTQYF
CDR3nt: TGCAGTGCTTCGGGGGTCCTCACAGATACGCAGTATTTT

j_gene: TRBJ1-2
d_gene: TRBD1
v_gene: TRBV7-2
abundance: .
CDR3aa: CASRALSLGWTGQTLYGYTF
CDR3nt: TGTGCCAGCAGAGCTTTAAGTTTGGGGTGGACAGGGCAAACGCTATACGGCTACACCTTC

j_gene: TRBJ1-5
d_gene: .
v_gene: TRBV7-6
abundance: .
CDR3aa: CASSLGRYQPQHF
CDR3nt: TGTGCCAGCAGCTTAGGACGGTATCAGCCCCAGCATTTT

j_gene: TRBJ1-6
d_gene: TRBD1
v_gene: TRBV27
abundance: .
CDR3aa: CASRQPGQGLGNSPLHF
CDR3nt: TGTGCCAGCAGGCAACCGGGACAGGGGTTGGGTAATTCACCCCTCCACTTT

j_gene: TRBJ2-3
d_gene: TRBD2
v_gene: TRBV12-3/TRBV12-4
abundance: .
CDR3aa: CASSRGLAGSFTDTQYF
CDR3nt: TGTGCCAGCAGCCGCGGACTAGCGGGGTCTTTCACAGATACGCAGTATTTT